This T cell receptor (beta chain) was observed in a study of graft-versus-host responses after intestinal transplantation. Study-level background: Isolated intestinal, liver-intestinal, or multivisceral transplants were what recipients had.

This clone was observed a handful of times. The antigen is undetermined. Germline values: CDR1 MNHEY, CDR2 SVGAGI. V lost 4 bases, J lost 6 bases, and 14 bases lay in between. The CDR3 consists of 14 residues. Assay used: immunoSEQ multiplex PCR; TCRdb lists only in-frame clones, some missing. The sample holds under 100,000 clones; approximately 90% are singletons and the top ten take around 0.44%. General study findings and limits: GvH clones were found in recipient marrow; some appeared first in ileum or blood. Allografts of patients with graft-donor T cell macrochimerism showed high graft-versus-host to host-versus-graft clone ratios.

This clonotype was sampled from a human donor who was the organ donor for an intestinal transplant. The sample in question was unstimulated CD8+ T cells sorted from spleen or lymph node cells, obtained before transplant. The chain combines TRBV6-5 with TRBJ2-3, with D maybe TRBD1 (6 bases). The CDR3 sequence: CASSSLWGRDTQYF. The CDR3 DNA reads as TGTGCCAGCAGTTCTCTATGGGGGCGGGATACGCAGTATTTT.